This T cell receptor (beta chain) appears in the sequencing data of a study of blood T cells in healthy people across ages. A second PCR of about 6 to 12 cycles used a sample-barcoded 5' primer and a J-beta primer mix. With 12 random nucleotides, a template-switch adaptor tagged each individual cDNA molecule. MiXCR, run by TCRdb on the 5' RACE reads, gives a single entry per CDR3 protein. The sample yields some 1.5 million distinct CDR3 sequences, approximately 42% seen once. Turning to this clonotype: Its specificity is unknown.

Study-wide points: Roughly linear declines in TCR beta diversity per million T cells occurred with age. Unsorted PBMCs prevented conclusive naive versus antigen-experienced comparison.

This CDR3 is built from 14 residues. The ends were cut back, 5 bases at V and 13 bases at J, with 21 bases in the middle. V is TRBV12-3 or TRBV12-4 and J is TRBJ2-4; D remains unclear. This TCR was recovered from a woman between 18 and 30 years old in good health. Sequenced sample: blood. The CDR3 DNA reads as TGTGCCAGCAGTCCCTCCCTCAGCTTCAATGAGCAGTACTTC. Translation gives CASSPSLSFNEQYF.